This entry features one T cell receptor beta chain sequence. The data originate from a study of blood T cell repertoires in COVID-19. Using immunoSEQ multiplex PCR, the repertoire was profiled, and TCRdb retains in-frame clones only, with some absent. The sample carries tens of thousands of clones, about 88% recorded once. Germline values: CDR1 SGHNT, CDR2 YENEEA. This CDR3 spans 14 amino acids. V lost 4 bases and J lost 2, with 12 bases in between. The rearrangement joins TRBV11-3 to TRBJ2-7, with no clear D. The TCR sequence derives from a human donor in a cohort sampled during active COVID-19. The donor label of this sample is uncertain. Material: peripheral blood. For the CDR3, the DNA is TGTGCCAGCAGCTCCTTCCGAGAGCCCTACGAGCAGTACTTC. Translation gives CASSSFREPYEQYF.